The rows below give T cell receptor beta chains drawn from one sample of a study of metastatic and nonmetastatic thyroid tumors. With MiXCR, TCRdb called clones anew from the PCR reads. The sample lists about 7,000 clones, under 45% seen once, with around 25% in the top ten. Sequencing was performed on tumor tissue. Every receptor here comes from a female donor with papillary thyroid cancer or a benign thyroid nodule (not recorded which). Some clones in this sample may be carry-over from other donors' samples. Each CDR3 is given with its conserved first and last residue. A D gene is named only where the DNA matches it firmly. Clone size is stated in some rows and not others, as once, few, many or a class when expanded.

CDR3aa | CDR3nt | abundance | j_gene | d_gene | v_gene
CASSLEYVYEQFF | TGTGCCAGCAGCTTAGAATATGTCTATGAGCAGTTCTTC | medium-sized | TRBJ2-1 | - | TRBV11-2
CAISPLQGTNTEAFF | TGTGCCATCAGCCCACTCCAGGGGACTAACACTGAAGCTTTCTTT | - | TRBJ1-1 | - | TRBV10-3
CASSVTTGGNSPLHF | TGTGCCAGCAGTGTCACGACAGGGGGCAATTCACCCCTCCACTTT | few | TRBJ1-6 | TRBD1 | TRBV6-1
CASSQAPGGQSEAFF | TGCGCCAGCAGCCAGGCGCCCGGGGGACAGAGTGAAGCTTTCTTT | - | TRBJ1-1 | TRBD1 | TRBV5-1
CASSHGTSGKWQYF | TGTGCCAGTAGTCACGGGACTAGCGGGAAATGGCAGTACTTC | - | TRBJ2-7 | TRBD2 | TRBV19
CASSEGGFNSPLHF | TGCGCCAGCAGTGAGGGTGGGTTTAATTCACCCCTCCACTTT | - | TRBJ1-6 | - | TRBV10-2
CASSRLDSGLEQYF | TGTGCCAGCAGCCGATTAGATTCAGGGTTGGAGCAGTACTTC | - | TRBJ2-7 | - | TRBV3-1
CASSLASVSTDTQYF | TGTGCCAGCAGCTTAGCTAGCGTAAGCACAGATACGCAGTATTTT | - | TRBJ2-3 | - | TRBV7-2
CATFGGSYEQYF | TGTGCCACCTTTGGGGGTAGCTACGAGCAGTACTTC | - | TRBJ2-7 | - | TRBV6-2/TRBV6-3
CASSSGLAGATNTGELFF | TGTGCCAGCAGCTCCGGACTAGCGGGGGCTACGAACACCGGGGAGCTGTTTTTT | - | TRBJ2-2 | TRBD2 | TRBV11-2
CASTLSSGSLSYNEQFF | TGTGCCAGTACCCTCTCTAGCGGGAGTCTGTCCTACAATGAGCAGTTCTTC | - | TRBJ2-1 | TRBD2 | TRBV19
CASSPRLAGNNEQFF | TGTGCCAGCAGTCCACGACTAGCGGGTAACAATGAGCAGTTCTTC | - | TRBJ2-1 | TRBD2 | TRBV28
CASSTGASRNSPLHF | TGTGCCAGCAGTACCGGCGCTTCGCGAAATTCACCCCTCCACTTT | - | TRBJ1-6 | - | TRBV6-4
CASSRGLAYEQYF | TGTGCCAGTAGTAGGGGACTAGCGTACGAGCAGTACTTC | - | TRBJ2-7 | TRBD2 | TRBV19
CASSHSTVPTDRQYF | TGCGCCAGCAGCCATTCGACAGTACCCACAGATAGGCAGTATTTT | - | TRBJ2-3 | - | TRBV5-1
CASSPGGHKRGQFF | TGTGCCAGCAGTCCAGGGGGACATAAGAGAGGGCAGTTCTTC | few | TRBJ2-1 | TRBD1 | TRBV6-2/TRBV6-3
CASSYSRAVNYGYTF | TGTGCCAGCAGTTACTCGAGGGCCGTTAACTATGGCTACACCTTC | large | TRBJ1-2 | - | TRBV6-5
CASSLQFSGIHEQYF | TGTGCCAGCAGTTTACAGTTCTCCGGAATCCACGAGCAGTACTTC | - | TRBJ2-7 | - | TRBV27
CASRSFVWGVNSYEQYF | TGTGCCAGCAGGAGTTTTGTCTGGGGGGTTAACTCCTACGAGCAGTACTTC | - | TRBJ2-7 | - | TRBV28
CASSLGGGSPLHF | TGTGCCAGCAGCTTAGGCGGCGGTTCACCCCTCCACTTT | - | TRBJ1-6 | - | TRBV11-2
CASSLGTSGTYNEQFF | TGTGCCAGCAGCTTAGGGACTAGCGGCACTTACAATGAGCAGTTCTTC | - | TRBJ2-1 | TRBD2 | TRBV13
CASSSVDRAGSEQYF | TGTGCCAGCAGTTCAGTAGACAGGGCTGGTAGCGAGCAGTACTTC | few | TRBJ2-7 | TRBD1 | TRBV27
CASNYRTGRQPQHF | TGTGCCAGCAACTATCGGACCGGACGCCAGCCCCAGCATTTT | large | TRBJ1-5 | - | TRBV28
CANSTGASGNSPLHF | TGTGCCAACAGTACCGGCGCTTCGGGAAATTCACCCCTCCACTTT | - | TRBJ1-6 | - | TRBV6-4
CAWSVRVWGEQYF | TGTGCCTGGAGTGTAAGAGTCTGGGGCGAGCAGTACTTC | - | TRBJ2-7 | - | TRBV30
CSASDSNYGYTF | TGCAGTGCCTCGGACAGTAACTATGGCTACACCTTC | - | TRBJ1-2 | - | TRBV20-1
CASGRGVYEQYF | TGTGCCAGCGGCAGGGGTGTTTACGAGCAGTACTTC | - | TRBJ2-7 | - | TRBV11-1
CASTRRGLYEQYF | TGTGCCAGCACCCGTCGGGGGCTCTACGAGCAGTACTTC | - | TRBJ2-7 | - | TRBV6-2/TRBV6-3
CASRGGYTGELFF | TGTGCCAGCAGGGGCGGGTACACCGGGGAGCTGTTTTTT | few | TRBJ2-2 | - | TRBV12-3/TRBV12-4
CASSFTGRSPGGYTF | TGTGCCAGCAGTTTTACAGGCAGGAGCCCCGGCGGCTACACCTTC | few | TRBJ1-2 | - | TRBV12-3/TRBV12-4
CSASRWSYNEQFF | TGCAGTGCTAGTAGGTGGTCCTACAATGAGCAGTTCTTC | - | TRBJ2-1 | - | TRBV20-1
CASSPLAGEAETQYF | TGTGCCAGCAGTCCTCTAGCGGGAGAAGCAGAGACCCAGTACTTC | few | TRBJ2-5 | TRBD2 | TRBV6-4
CASSPFPGQGGNEQFF | TGTGCCAGCTCACCATTTCCGGGACAGGGGGGTAATGAGCAGTTCTTC | large | TRBJ2-1 | TRBD1 | TRBV18
CASSRRALAGLHNTGELFF | TGTGCCAGCAGCCGGCGGGCACTAGCGGGATTACACAACACCGGGGAGCTGTTTTTT | - | TRBJ2-2 | TRBD2 | TRBV11-2
CASRSARKGNTEAFF | TGTGCCAGCAGATCCGCCCGAAAGGGGAACACTGAAGCTTTCTTT | - | TRBJ1-1 | - | TRBV7-2
CAIGTTGWNEQYF | TGTGCCATCGGAACAACAGGGTGGAACGAGCAGTACTTC | - | TRBJ2-7 | - | TRBV27
CACSSGGRNSQGRNEQYF | TGTGCCTGCAGCTCAGGGGGGCGTAACTCGCAGGGGAGGAACGAGCAGTACTTC | - | TRBJ2-7 | - | TRBV11-2
CASSQQGIVTDTQYF | TGTGCCAGCAGCCAACAGGGTATTGTCACAGATACGCAGTATTTT | - | TRBJ2-3 | - | TRBV7-3
CASSLDGGLPSEQYF | TGCGCCAGCAGCTTGGATGGGGGGCTGCCGAGCGAGCAGTACTTC | - | TRBJ2-7 | - | TRBV5-1
CASAPDRGLTDSSYEQYF | TGTGCCAGCGCCCCTGACAGGGGACTTACCGATAGCTCCTACGAGCAGTACTTC | few | TRBJ2-7 | TRBD1 | TRBV7-8
CASSYGGKETQYF | TGTGCCAGCAGTTACGGGGGTAAAGAGACCCAGTACTTC | - | TRBJ2-5 | - | TRBV11-3
CAISQPGFRQTQYF | TGTGCCATCAGTCAACCAGGGTTTCGGCAGACCCAGTACTTC | - | TRBJ2-5 | - | TRBV28
CASTSLTGVGEKLFF | TGTGCCAGCACCTCCTTGACAGGGGTCGGGGAAAAACTGTTTTTT | few | TRBJ1-4 | TRBD1 | TRBV28
CASSPGWSRDGYTF | TGTGCCAGCAGTCCGGGGTGGTCAAGGGATGGCTACACCTTC | - | TRBJ1-2 | - | TRBV28
CASSLAASYEQHF | TGTGCCAGCAGTCTAGCGGCCTCCTACGAGCAGCACTTC | few | TRBJ2-7 | TRBD2 | TRBV6-1
CASSPGLAGVSTDTQYF | TGTGCCAGCAGTCCGGGACTAGCGGGAGTGAGCACAGATACGCAGTATTTT | - | TRBJ2-3 | TRBD2 | TRBV6-5
CSARGGTSGFEQYF | TGCAGTGCTAGAGGGGGGACTAGCGGGTTCGAGCAGTACTTC | - | TRBJ2-7 | TRBD2 | TRBV20-1
CSARGDSGANVLTF | TGCAGCGCCAGGGGGGACTCTGGGGCCAACGTCCTGACTTTC | - | TRBJ2-6 | - | TRBV20-1
CASSRAPGPENIQYF | TGTGCCAGTAGTAGGGCCCCTGGGCCAGAAAACATTCAGTACTTC | - | TRBJ2-4 | - | TRBV19
CASSEQDNEQFF | TGTGCCAGCAGCGAACAGGACAATGAGCAGTTCTTC | medium-sized | TRBJ2-1 | - | TRBV11-2
CASSLASTRAGEQYF | TGCGCCAGCAGCTTGGCGTCGACCCGGGCGGGGGAGCAGTACTTC | few | TRBJ2-7 | - | TRBV5-1
CASSEAKSGPFGYTF | TGTGCCAGCAGTGAAGCGAAGTCCGGACCGTTCGGCTACACCTTC | few | TRBJ1-2 | - | TRBV6-1
CATSDSYGYTF | TGTGCCACCAGTGACAGCTATGGCTACACCTTC | few | TRBJ1-2 | - | TRBV24-1
CASTTTGGNSPLHF | TGTGCCAGCACCACGACAGGGGGAAATTCACCCCTCCACTTT | few | TRBJ1-6 | TRBD1 | TRBV6-1
CASSYYGQQETQYF | TGTGCCAGCAGTTACTACGGACAGCAAGAGACCCAGTACTTC | - | TRBJ2-5 | - | TRBV6-5
CASSIDFGQHSNQPQHF | TGTGCCAGTAGTATAGATTTTGGACAGCATAGCAATCAGCCCCAGCATTTT | medium-sized | TRBJ1-5 | - | TRBV19
CASRRAGLSSYEQYF | TGCGCCAGCAGAAGGGCAGGGCTAAGCTCCTACGAGCAGTACTTC | - | TRBJ2-7 | - | TRBV5-1
CASSDADRNTRKQYF | TGTGCCAGCAGTGATGCGGACAGGAATACACGTAAGCAGTACTTC | few | TRBJ2-7 | TRBD1 | TRBV6-1
CASSLARPLSYEQYF | TGTGCCAGCAGCTTAGCGAGGCCCCTCTCCTACGAGCAGTACTTC | - | TRBJ2-7 | - | TRBV11-3
CASSQAAGYYEQYF | TGCGCCAGCAGCCAAGCAGCCGGGTACTACGAGCAGTACTTC | - | TRBJ2-7 | - | TRBV4-1